Shown below are 10 T cell receptor beta chains from a single sample sequenced in a study of PD-L1 blockade in urothelial cancer. The table came from immunoSEQ multiplex PCR; TCRdb's copy has only in-frame clones and leaves some out. The sample lists 130,000 or so clones; roughly 83% were seen once. Time point noted: pretreatment peripheral blood. Sample: PBMCs, taken around atezolizumab (anti-PD-L1) treatment. Receptors were obtained from a man aged 50 to 59 with urothelial cancer.

V gene TRBV5-4 combines with J gene TRBJ2-7; 7 bases are shared with TRBD1. Germline V gives CDR1 SGHNT, CDR2 YYREEE (reference sequence). The CDR3 runs to 15 residues. The V gene end was trimmed by 0 bases and the J gene end by 2 bases; junction bases not matched to a gene: 5. The CDR3 sequence is CASSLGPDRPYEQYF. CDR3 in DNA: TGTGCCAGCAGCTTGGGCCCGGACAGGCCCTACGAGCAGTACTTC.

A single count supports this clone. This rearrangement joins TRBV28 to TRBJ2-1; 11 positions agree with TRBD1. CDR3 length: 15 residues. V was clipped by 8 bases and J by 8 bases; unmatched bases: 11. CDR1 is MDHEN and CDR2 is SYDVKM in the germline V gene. The CDR3 loop reads CASRAGDRGLHEQFF. CDR3 in DNA: TGTGCCAGCCGCGCAGGGGACAGGGGGTTGCATGAGCAGTTCTTC.

The table lists this clone with a count of one. The chain recombines TRBV11-3 with TRBJ2-7; TRBD2 matches 8 bases. CDR1 is SGHNT and CDR2 is YENEEA in the germline V gene. This CDR3 has 14 residues. V trimming: 5 bases; J trimming: 5 bases; junction bases outside the gene matches: 8. The CDR3 sequence is CASSHHGRADEQYF. CDR3 bases: TGTGCCAGCAGCCACCACGGGAGGGCTGACGAGCAGTACTTC.

This sequence joins TRBV18 and TRBJ1-4; 7 bases match TRBD1. V was clipped by 6 bases and J by 4 bases; unmatched bases: 14. The V gene's germline CDR1 is KGHSH and CDR2 LQKENI. The length of the CDR3 is 17 residues. The CDR3 here is CASSLTDGQVFNEKLFF. CDR3 DNA: TGTGCCAGCTCTCTCACAGATGGACAGGTGTTTAATGAAAAACTGTTTTTT. Full variable domain (missing parts from reference TRBV18 and TRBJ1-4): NAGVMQNPRHLVRRRGQEARLRCSPMKGHSHVYWYRQLPEEGLKFMVYLQKENIIDESGMPKERFSAEFPKEGPSILRIQQVVRGDSAAYFCASSLTDGQVFNEKLFFGSGTQLSVL.

The chain employs TRBV27 and TRBJ2-7, with 9 bases matching TRBD2. The V gene end was trimmed by 2 bases and the J gene end by 1 base; junction bases not matched to a gene: 9. Per the germline V gene, CDR1 is MNHEY and CDR2 is SMNVEV (reference sequence). This CDR3 contains 17 residues. The DNA of the CDR3 is TGTGCCAGCAGTTTAAAGCTAGCGGGGACGAATTCCTACGAGCAGTACTTC. Residues: CASSLKLAGTNSYEQYF.

This clone was seen a few times. The CDR3 spells CASSFLVLGYTF. The CDR3, as DNA: TGTGCCAGCAGCTTTTTAGTTCTGGGCTACACCTTC. This chain connects TRBV7-2 to TRBJ1-2, with D uncertain. Trimming left V 3 bases short and J 8 bases short, with 10 bases between. The length of the CDR3 is 12 residues. Germline V lookup: CDR1 SGHTA, CDR2 FQGNSA.

The V call is TRBV19, the J call TRBJ2-7, with 11 bases that match TRBD2. Germline trimming cut 10 bases from V and 4 bases from J; bases unmatched to any gene: 18. From germline, CDR1 is LNHDA and CDR2 SQIVND (reference sequence). The length of the CDR3 is 17 residues. The CDR3 nucleotides read TGTGCCACCGGGCGGGGACTAGCGGCGAATTCCCTTTACGAGCAGTACTTC. Amino acid sequence: CATGRGLAANSLYEQYF. The variable domain in full, with the rest retrieved from reference TRBV19 and TRBJ2-7, is DGGITQSPKYLFRKEGQNVTLSCEQNLNHDAMYWYRQDPGQGLRLIYYSQIVNDFQKGDIAEGYSVSREKKESFPLTVTSAQKNPTAFYLCATGRGLAANSLYEQYFGPGTRLTVT.

The chain has TRBV2 and TRBJ1-1; tentative D call: TRBD1 (6 bases). CDR1 and CDR2 from the germline V gene are SNHLY and FYNNEI. There are 13 residues in the CDR3. The V gene lost 6 bases and the J gene lost 6 bases, with 14 bases spanning the gap. The CDR3 region has the DNA TGTGCCAGCAGAAGGACAGAAACCTCTGAAGCTTTCTTT. Translation: CASRRTETSEAFF.

V gene TRBV19 combines with J gene TRBJ2-1; no definite D call. The length of the CDR3 is 15 residues. CDR1 and CDR2 from the germline V gene are LNHDA and SQIVND (reference sequence). Trimming shortened V by 1 base and J by 1 base, and 8 bases separated the two germline ends. The CDR3 spells CASSIVARSYNEQFF. CDR3 DNA: TGTGCCAGTAGTATAGTGGCCAGATCCTACAATGAGCAGTTCTTC. Looking up the rest from reference TRBV19 and TRBJ2-1 gives the full variable domain: DGGITQSPKYLFRKEGQNVTLSCEQNLNHDAMYWYRQDPGQGLRLIYYSQIVNDFQKGDIAEGYSVSREKKESFPLTVTSAQKNPTAFYLCASSIVARSYNEQFFGPGTRLTVL.

J is TRBJ2-7 and V is TRBV25-1, with 10 bases lining up with TRBD2. CDR1 is MGHDK, CDR2 SYGVNS, per germline. The CDR3 is made up of 14 amino acids. Trimming took 4 bases from V and 2 from J; bases not matched to a gene: 2. This CDR3 reads CASSGLAGAYEQYF. In DNA form, the CDR3 reads TGTGCCAGCAGTGGTCTAGCGGGGGCCTACGAGCAGTACTTC.